The source of this T cell receptor (beta chain) is a study of siplizumab effects on memory and regulatory T cells. The CDR3 has 14 residues. CDR1 is SGHRS, CDR2 YFSETQ, per germline. Trimming left V 4 bases short and J 0 bases short, with 9 bases between. As concerns this clone: Its antigen is unknown.

For every sample, about 10^5 TCR templates were assayed. Profiled with immunoSEQ multiplex PCR; TCRdb holds only in-frame clones, not every one. The sample yields more than 90,000 clones, around 94% seen once. Overall study results and limits: Suppression by proliferating Tregs derived from siplizumab cultures was not verified.

Sequencing was carried out using non-Treg CD4+ T cells sorted from blood. The chain carries TRBV5-1 and TRBJ2-3; D remains unclear. This receptor was taken from a human donor in good health. The CDR3 loop reads CASSPEPSTDTQYF. The CDR3 DNA follows: TGCGCCAGCAGCCCCGAACCTAGCACAGATACGCAGTATTTT. Drawing the rest from reference TRBV5-1 and TRBJ2-3, the complete variable domain is KAGVTQTPRYLIKTRGQQVTLSCSPISGHRSVSWYQQTPGQGLQFLFEYFSETQRNKGNFPGRFSGRQFSNSRSEMNVSTLELGDSALYLCASSPEPSTDTQYFGPGTRLTVL.